This T cell receptor beta chain was documented in a study of T cells in Graves' hyperthyroidism and ophthalmopathy. Amplification yielded TCR beta CDR3 regions, with RNA transcripts as the source. The primer set for the first-round RT-PCR of the TCR CDR3 was HTBI. Using its own MiXCR run on the multiplex PCR reads, TCRdb lists one record per CDR3 protein. This sample has fewer than 550,000 distinct CDR3 sequences, with roughly a quarter found just once. V lost 1 base and J 5 bases, leaving 10 bases between the germline ends. CDR3 length equals 13 residues. From germline, CDR1 is SGHRS and CDR2 YFSETQ.

The sample comprised blood. The chain combines TRBV5-1 with TRBJ2-7; the D gene is possibly TRBD1 (6 bases). The receptor's source is a young woman with Graves' ophthalmopathy. For the CDR3, the DNA is TGCGCCAGCAGCTTGTCCAGGGGTCACGAGCAGTACTTC. It specifies CASSLSRGHEQYF. The full variable domain, rest sourced from reference TRBV5-1 and TRBJ2-7, is KAGVTQTPRYLIKTRGQQVTLSCSPISGHRSVSWYQQTPGQGLQFLFEYFSETQRNKGNFPGRFSGRQFSNSRSEMNVSTLELGDSALYLCASSLSRGHEQYFGPGTRLTVT.